Presented here are 25 T cell receptor beta chains from one specimen sequenced in a study of lymphopenia after photon versus proton radiotherapy. Clones were sequenced by immunoSEQ multiplex PCR, and TCRdb holds only the in-frame ones, with some missing. The data contain around 150,000 clones, roughly nine tenths of them singletons. The sample in question was peripheral blood, obtained from a patient treated with photon-based radiotherapy. Source of these receptors: a man aged 50 to 60 with gastric cancer.

The genes are TRBV6-1 and TRBJ1-2; 7 nucleotides align to TRBD1. The V segment lost 3 bases and the J segment 8 bases; nucleotides outside the gene matches: 6. From germline, CDR1 is MNHNS and CDR2 SASEGT. The CDR3 consists of 13 residues. The DNA of the CDR3 is TGTGCCAGCAGTGATCTGCCGGGACAGGGCTACACCTTC. Translating it yields CASSDLPGQGYTF.

The rearrangement links TRBV6-4 to TRBJ2-2; 7 bases align to TRBD2. Germline CDR1 is MRHNA and CDR2 is SNTAGT. The CDR3 length is 15 residues. The V and J ends lost 7 bases and 1 base, in that order; junction bases with no gene match: 6. DNA for the CDR3: TGTGCCAGCATCACTAGCGCCCTGAACACCGGGGAGCTGTTTTTT. Its translation: CASITSALNTGELFF.

The chain combines TRBV9 with TRBJ2-1; 10 bases line up with TRBD2. J gave up 9 bases and V 0 bases, and 12 bases lay outside the gene matches. The CDR3 sequence is 17 residues long. Germline lookup yields CDR1 SGDLS and CDR2 YYNGEE. DNA for the CDR3: TGTGCCAGCAGCGTAGGGGTAGCGGGAGGAATACAAAGTGAGCAGTTCTTC. Protein sequence: CASSVGVAGGIQSEQFF.

This chain links TRBV6-5 with TRBJ1-2; D remains unclear. Germline CDR1 and CDR2: MNHEY and SVGAGI. This CDR3 contains 14 residues. Trimming cost V 0 bases and J 5 bases, with 10 bases left between them. DNA for the CDR3: TGTGCCAGCAGTTACTCCGCCAGTCAATATGGCTACACCTTC. As protein: CASSYSASQYGYTF.

The table lists this clone with a count of one. The chain combines TRBV2 with TRBJ2-7, with TRBD2 matching 7 bases. This CDR3 region has 17 residues. CDR1 SNHLY and CDR2 FYNNEI come from the germline V gene. The J segment lost 3 bases and the V segment lost 3 bases, leaving 14 bases of the junction unmatched. In DNA form, the CDR3 reads TGTGCCAGCAGTGAGATGTTGGCGGGAGTAAGTAGCTACGAGCAGTACTTC. The encoded protein is CASSEMLAGVSSYEQYF.

The chain recombines TRBV25-1 with TRBJ1-2, with a tentative D call TRBD1 (5 bases). Trimming cost V 3 bases and J 5 bases, with 13 bases left between them. CDR1 is MGHDK and CDR2 is SYGVNS in the germline V gene. CDR3 length: 14 amino acids. The CDR3 here is CASSDPGRAYGYTF. In DNA, the CDR3 is TGTGCCAGCAGTGACCCGGGACGGGCTTATGGCTACACCTTC.

The chain links TRBV5-1 to TRBJ2-5; TRBD1 matches at 8 bases. The V gene end was trimmed by 0 bases and the J gene end by 5 bases; junction bases not matched to a gene: 3. The CDR3 runs 14 residues. In germline, CDR1 is SGHRS, CDR2 YFSETQ. The DNA of the CDR3 is TGCGCCAGCAGCTTGGGGGCAGGGGGCGAGACCCAGTACTTC. Its protein product is CASSLGAGGETQYF.

The chain uses TRBV25-1 and TRBJ2-1; D remains unclear. V was trimmed by 2 bases and J by 10 bases, leaving 6 bases between them. Germline V gene sequence: CDR1 MGHDK, CDR2 SYGVNS. The CDR3 length is 11 residues. CDR3 region: CASSELVEQFF. CDR3 bases: TGTGCCAGCAGTGAACTAGTCGAGCAGTTCTTC.

The chain combines TRBV6-1 with TRBJ2-1; maybe TRBD2 (5 bases). Trimming left V 6 bases short and J 9 bases short, with 9 bases between. Germline assignment: CDR1 MNHNS and CDR2 SASEGT. The CDR3 loop spans 11 amino acids. The CDR3 spells CASSQRGEQFF. The CDR3 DNA follows: TGTGCCAGCAGCCAACGGGGTGAGCAGTTCTTC.

CDR3 loop: CASSPEAGETQYF. In DNA, the CDR3 is TGTGCCAGCTCACCAGAAGCGGGAGAGACCCAGTACTTC. The chain is built from TRBV18 and TRBJ2-5, with D possibly being TRBD2 (6 bases). This CDR3 is built from 13 residues. Between the trimmed V and J ends, which lost 2 bases and 4 bases, there was a span of 8 bases. CDR1 and CDR2 (germline): KGHSH, LQKENI.

V gene TRBV7-6 combines with J gene TRBJ2-3; no definite D call. The germline V and J ends were trimmed by 5 bases and 1 base, with 4 bases remaining between them. The CDR3 consists of 12 residues. CDR1 is SGHVS, CDR2 FNYEAQ, per germline. CDR3: CASSPRTDTQYF. In DNA form, the CDR3 reads TGTGCCAGCAGCCCGCGCACAGATACGCAGTATTTT.

The chain employs TRBV11-2 and TRBJ2-2; 12 nucleotides agree with TRBD2. This CDR3 is 15 amino acids long. The germline gives CDR1 SGHAT, CDR2 FQNNGV. Trimming removed 4 bases from V and 6 bases from J; junction bases left unmatched: 3. In DNA form, the CDR3 reads TGTGCCAGCAGCTCTCCTAGCGGGAGGGCCGGGGAGCTGTTTTTT. It is translated as CASSSPSGRAGELFF.

The chain combines TRBV7-5 with TRBJ2-1; TRBD1 is the table's D call, not checked against the DNA. TRBV7-5 is shown as a pseudogene. The CDR3 is 15 residues long. Here the CDR3 reads CARSLKGQGDNEQFF. As DNA, the CDR3 is TGTGCCAGAAGCTTAAAGGGACAGGGGGACAATGAGCAGTTCTTC.

This clone occurred once. The V call is TRBV28, the J call TRBJ2-7; no firm D call. The V gene lost 7 bases and the J gene lost 2 bases, with 9 bases spanning the gap. The CDR3 runs to 12 residues. Germline assignment: CDR1 MDHEN and CDR2 SYDVKM. The CDR3 reads CASTRSPYEQYF. The CDR3 nucleotides are TGTGCCAGCACGCGCTCACCCTACGAGCAGTACTTC.

V is TRBV19 and J is TRBJ1-2; D is uncertain. The germline V gene has CDR1 LNHDA and CDR2 SQIVND (reference sequence). The germline V and J ends were trimmed by 5 bases and 4 bases, with 14 bases remaining between them. The CDR3 has 14 amino acids. The CDR3 DNA is TGTGCCAGTAGTGCCAGACAAACTATCTATGGCTACACCTTC. This sequence encodes CASSARQTIYGYTF.

This clone was observed a few times. The chain combines TRBV7-9 with TRBJ2-1; unclear D gene. This CDR3 is built from 14 residues. Trimming removed 1 base at V and 0 bases at J, with 4 bases between. The germline V gene encodes CDR1 SEHNR and CDR2 FQNEAQ (reference sequence). CDR3 sequence reads: CASSLVSSYNEQFF. The CDR3 DNA sequence: TGTGCCAGCAGCTTAGTCAGCTCCTACAATGAGCAGTTCTTC.

The chain is built from TRBV27 and TRBJ2-4; D remains unclear. The germline gives CDR1 MNHEY, CDR2 SMNVEV (reference sequence). The CDR3 length is 15 residues. Trimming removed 6 bases from V and 0 bases from J, with 12 bases in between. The CDR3 sequence: CASSRDLQAKNIQYF. CDR3 nucleotides: TGTGCCAGCAGCCGAGACTTACAAGCCAAAAACATTCAGTACTTC.

The chain is built from TRBV7-8 and TRBJ1-5; the match to TRBD1 covers 9 bases. CDR1 SGHVS and CDR2 FQNEAQ come from the germline V gene. CDR3 length: 15 residues. With 4 bases clipped from V and 5 bases from J, the junction kept 6 bases outside the gene matches. This CDR3 reads CASSWKGQGDQPQHF. In DNA form, the CDR3 reads TGTGCCAGCAGCTGGAAGGGACAGGGAGATCAGCCCCAGCATTTT.

There are a few counts of this clone. This chain links TRBV7-3 with TRBJ2-3, with D unclear. V was trimmed by 5 bases and J by 0 bases, leaving 9 bases between them. The CDR3 length is 14 residues. CDR1 is SGHTA, CDR2 FQGTGA, per germline. CDR3 amino acids: CASSDVSSTDTQYF. The CDR3 DNA reads TGTGCCAGCAGCGACGTGTCTAGCACAGATACGCAGTATTTT.

The V gene is TRBV7-9, the J gene TRBJ1-4; 7 bases match TRBD1. Germline V gene data show CDR1 as SEHNR and CDR2 as FQNEAQ (reference sequence). With 6 bases clipped from V and 3 bases from J, the junction kept 7 bases outside the gene matches. This CDR3 region has 15 residues. Written as DNA, the CDR3 is TGTGCCAGCAGAAACCCAGGGGGAGCTAATGAAAAACTGTTTTTT. Its protein is CASRNPGGANEKLFF.

The chain is built from TRBV5-1 and TRBJ2-1; 7 bases align to TRBD1. CDR1 is SGHRS and CDR2 is YFSETQ in the germline V gene. V was pared by 0 bases and J by 6 bases, with 6 bases of the junction left unmatched. CDR3 length equals 15 residues. The CDR3 sequence: CASSLVTGAGNEQFF. As DNA, the CDR3 is TGCGCCAGCAGCTTGGTTACAGGGGCGGGCAATGAGCAGTTCTTC.

The DNA for the CDR3 is TGTGCCAGCAGCCAGAGCGACAGTTCCACCGGGGAGCTGTTTTTT. Encoded protein: CASSQSDSSTGELFF. The gene calls are TRBV7-8 and TRBJ2-2; perhaps TRBD1 as D (5 bases). CDR3 length equals 15 residues. Trimming removed 5 bases from V and 4 bases from J, with 14 bases in between. The germline V gene has CDR1 SGHVS and CDR2 FQNEAQ.

The chain combines TRBV7-6 with TRBJ2-6; the D is unclear. Germline V lookup: CDR1 SGHVS, CDR2 FNYEAQ. The CDR3 sequence is 15 residues long. Between the trimmed V and J ends, which lost 5 bases and 0 bases, there was a span of 8 bases. CDR3: CASSPGSSGANVLTF. The CDR3, as DNA: TGTGCCAGCAGCCCGGGCTCCTCTGGGGCCAACGTCCTGACTTTC.

V and J are TRBV11-3 and TRBJ1-1; 8 positions agree with TRBD1. The CDR3 is 15 residues long. Germline CDR1 reads SGHNT; CDR2 reads YENEEA. V was pared by 6 bases and J by 6 bases, with 12 bases of the junction left unmatched. DNA of the CDR3: TGTGCCAGCAGACAAAAGACAGGGGTGAGCGCTGAAGCTTTCTTT. Protein product: CASRQKTGVSAEAFF.

This chain joins TRBV7-2 and TRBJ2-7, with 10 bases aligning to TRBD1. The length of the CDR3 is 15 residues. Looked up from germline, CDR1 is SGHTA and CDR2 is FQGNSA. J lost 2 bases, V lost 5 bases, and 6 bases had no gene match. The CDR3 DNA reads as TGTGCCAGCAGCGGGAGTGGGACAGGGGCCTACGAGCAGTACTTC. As protein: CASSGSGTGAYEQYF.